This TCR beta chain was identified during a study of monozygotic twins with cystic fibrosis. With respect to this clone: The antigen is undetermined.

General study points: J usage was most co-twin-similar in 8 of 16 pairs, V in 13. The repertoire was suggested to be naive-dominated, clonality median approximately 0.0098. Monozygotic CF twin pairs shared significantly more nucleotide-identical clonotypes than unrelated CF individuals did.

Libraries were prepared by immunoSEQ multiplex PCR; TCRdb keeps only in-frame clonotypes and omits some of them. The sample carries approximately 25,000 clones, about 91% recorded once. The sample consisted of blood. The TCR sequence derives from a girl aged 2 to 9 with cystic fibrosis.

CDR3 in amino acids: CASSDPGQGSNYGYTF. CDR3 in DNA: TGTGCCAGCAGTGACCCCGGACAGGGAAGTAACTATGGCTACACCTTC. The gene calls are TRBV2 and TRBJ1-2; TRBD1 matches at 8 bases. The J segment lost 1 base and the V segment lost 3 bases, leaving 7 bases of the junction unmatched. Germline CDR1 reads SNHLY; CDR2 reads FYNNEI. The CDR3 runs 16 residues.